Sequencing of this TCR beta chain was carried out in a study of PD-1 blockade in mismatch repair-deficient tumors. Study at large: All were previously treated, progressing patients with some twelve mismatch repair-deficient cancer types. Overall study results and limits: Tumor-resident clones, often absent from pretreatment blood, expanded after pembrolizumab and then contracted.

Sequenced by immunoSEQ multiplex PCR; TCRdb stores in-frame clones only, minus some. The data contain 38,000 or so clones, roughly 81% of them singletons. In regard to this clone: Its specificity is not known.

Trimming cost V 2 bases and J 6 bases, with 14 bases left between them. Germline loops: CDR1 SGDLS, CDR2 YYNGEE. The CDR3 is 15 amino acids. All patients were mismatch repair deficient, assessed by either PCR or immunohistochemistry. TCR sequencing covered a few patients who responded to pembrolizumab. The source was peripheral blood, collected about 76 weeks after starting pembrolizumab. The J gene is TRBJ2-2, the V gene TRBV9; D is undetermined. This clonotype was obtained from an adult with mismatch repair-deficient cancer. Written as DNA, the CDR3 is TGTGCCAGCAGCGTGGACCCCAGACCCGCCGGGGAGCTGTTTTTT. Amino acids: CASSVDPRPAGELFF. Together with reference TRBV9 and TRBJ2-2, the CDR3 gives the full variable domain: DSGVTQTPKHLITATGQRVTLRCSPRSGDLSVYWYQQSLDQGLQFLIQYYNGEERAKGNILERFSAQQFPDLHSELNLSSLELGDSALYFCASSVDPRPAGELFFGEGSRLTVL.